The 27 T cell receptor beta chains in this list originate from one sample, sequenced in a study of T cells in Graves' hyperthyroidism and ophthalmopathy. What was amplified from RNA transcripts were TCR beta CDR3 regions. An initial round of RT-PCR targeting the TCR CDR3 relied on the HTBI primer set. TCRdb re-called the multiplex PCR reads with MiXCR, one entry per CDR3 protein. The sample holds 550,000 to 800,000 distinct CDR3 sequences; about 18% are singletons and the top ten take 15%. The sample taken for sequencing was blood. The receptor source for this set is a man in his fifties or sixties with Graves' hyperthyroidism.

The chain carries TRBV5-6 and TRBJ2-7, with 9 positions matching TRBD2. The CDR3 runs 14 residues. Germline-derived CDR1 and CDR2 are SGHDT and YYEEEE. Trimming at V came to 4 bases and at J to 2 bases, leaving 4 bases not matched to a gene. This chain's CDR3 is CASSPGLAPYEQYF. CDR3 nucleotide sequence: TGTGCCAGCAGCCCGGGACTAGCTCCCTACGAGCAGTACTTC.

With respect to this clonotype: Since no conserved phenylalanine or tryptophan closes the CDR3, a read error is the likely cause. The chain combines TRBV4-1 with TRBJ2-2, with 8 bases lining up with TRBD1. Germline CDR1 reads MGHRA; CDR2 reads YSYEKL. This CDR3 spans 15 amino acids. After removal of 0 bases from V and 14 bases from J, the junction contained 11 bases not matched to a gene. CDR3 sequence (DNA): TGCGCCAGCAGCCAAGATCTGACAGGGGAGTGGGGACTGTTTCTT. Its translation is CASSQDLTGEWGLFL.

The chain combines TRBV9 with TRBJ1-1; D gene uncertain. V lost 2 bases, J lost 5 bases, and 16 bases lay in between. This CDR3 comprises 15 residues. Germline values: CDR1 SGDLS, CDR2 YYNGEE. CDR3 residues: CASSVYRTGSTEAFF. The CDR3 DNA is TGTGCCAGCAGCGTGTACCGGACGGGATCGACTGAAGCTTTCTTT.

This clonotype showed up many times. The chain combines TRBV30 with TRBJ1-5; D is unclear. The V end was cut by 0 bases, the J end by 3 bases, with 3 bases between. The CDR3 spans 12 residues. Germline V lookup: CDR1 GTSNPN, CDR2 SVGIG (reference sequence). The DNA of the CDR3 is TGTGCCTGGAGTGTAAACAATCAGCCCCAGCATTTT. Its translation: CAWSVNNQPQHF.

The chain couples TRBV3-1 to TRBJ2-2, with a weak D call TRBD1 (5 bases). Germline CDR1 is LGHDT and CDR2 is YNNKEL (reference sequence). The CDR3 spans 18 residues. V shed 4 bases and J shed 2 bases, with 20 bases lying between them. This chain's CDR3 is CASSPPPRRRTNTGELFF. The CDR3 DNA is TGTGCCAGCAGCCCCCCCCCAAGGAGACGGACAAACACCGGGGAGCTGTTTTTT. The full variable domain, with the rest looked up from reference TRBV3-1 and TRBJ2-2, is DTAVSQTPKYLVTQMGNDKSIKCEQNLGHDTMYWYKQDSKKFLKIMFSYNNKELIINETVPNRFSPKSPDKAHLNLHINSLELGDSAVYFCASSPPPRRRTNTGELFFGEGSRLTVL.

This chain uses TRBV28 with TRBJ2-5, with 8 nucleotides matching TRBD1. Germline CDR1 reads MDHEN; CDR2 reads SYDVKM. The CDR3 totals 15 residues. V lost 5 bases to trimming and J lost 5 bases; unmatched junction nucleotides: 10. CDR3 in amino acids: CASSRGQAAGETQYF. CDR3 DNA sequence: TGTGCCAGCAGTCGGGGACAGGCGGCGGGGGAGACCCAGTACTTC.

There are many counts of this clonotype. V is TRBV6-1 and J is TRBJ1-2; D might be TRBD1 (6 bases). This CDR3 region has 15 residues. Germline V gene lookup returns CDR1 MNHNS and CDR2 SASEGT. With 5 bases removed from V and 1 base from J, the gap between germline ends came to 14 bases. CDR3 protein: CASSRDLDSNYGYTF. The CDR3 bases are TGTGCCAGCAGTAGGGATTTGGACAGTAACTATGGCTACACCTTC.

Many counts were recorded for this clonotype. CDR3 sequence: CASSQLGLAGASYEQYF. In DNA form, the CDR3 reads TGTGCCAGCAGCCAACTGGGACTAGCGGGAGCCTCCTACGAGCAGTACTTC. The chain joins TRBV27 to TRBJ2-7; 14 bases map to TRBD2. The V segment lost 6 bases and the J segment 0 bases; nucleotides outside the gene matches: 7. CDR1 is MNHEY, CDR2 SMNVEV, per germline (reference sequence). This CDR3 is built from 17 residues.

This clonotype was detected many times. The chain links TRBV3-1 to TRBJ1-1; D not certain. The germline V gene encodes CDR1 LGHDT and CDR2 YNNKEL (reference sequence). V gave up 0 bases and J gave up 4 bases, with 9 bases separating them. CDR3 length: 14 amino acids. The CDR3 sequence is CASSQDPYGTEAFF. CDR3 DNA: TGTGCCAGCAGCCAAGACCCCTATGGCACTGAAGCTTTCTTT.

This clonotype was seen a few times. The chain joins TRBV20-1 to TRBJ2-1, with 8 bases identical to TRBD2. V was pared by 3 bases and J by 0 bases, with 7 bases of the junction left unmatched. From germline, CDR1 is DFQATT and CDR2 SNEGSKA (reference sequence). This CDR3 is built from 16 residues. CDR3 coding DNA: TGCAGTGCTAGTCCTTTAGCGGGAAGCTCCTACAATGAGCAGTTCTTC. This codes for CSASPLAGSSYNEQFF.

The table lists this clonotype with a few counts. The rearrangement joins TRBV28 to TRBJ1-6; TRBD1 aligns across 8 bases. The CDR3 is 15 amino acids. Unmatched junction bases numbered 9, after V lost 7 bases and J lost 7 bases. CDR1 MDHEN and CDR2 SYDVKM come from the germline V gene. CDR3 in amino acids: CASTRMDRANSPLHF. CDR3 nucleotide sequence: TGTGCCAGCACCCGAATGGACAGGGCCAATTCACCCCTCCACTTT.

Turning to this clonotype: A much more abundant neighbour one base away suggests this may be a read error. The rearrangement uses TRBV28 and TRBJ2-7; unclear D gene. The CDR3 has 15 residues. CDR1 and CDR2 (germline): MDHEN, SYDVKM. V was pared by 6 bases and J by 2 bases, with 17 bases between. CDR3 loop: CASSFRLVGTYEQYF. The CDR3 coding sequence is TGTGCCAGCAGCTTCAGACTGGTGGGGACCTACGAGCAGTACTTC.

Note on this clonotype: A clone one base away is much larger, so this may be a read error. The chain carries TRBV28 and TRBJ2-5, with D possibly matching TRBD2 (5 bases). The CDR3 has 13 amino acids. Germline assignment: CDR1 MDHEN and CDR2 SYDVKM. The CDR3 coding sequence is TGTGCCAGCGGTTTAATGGAGGCGGAGACCCAGTACTTC. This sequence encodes CASGLMEAETQYF.

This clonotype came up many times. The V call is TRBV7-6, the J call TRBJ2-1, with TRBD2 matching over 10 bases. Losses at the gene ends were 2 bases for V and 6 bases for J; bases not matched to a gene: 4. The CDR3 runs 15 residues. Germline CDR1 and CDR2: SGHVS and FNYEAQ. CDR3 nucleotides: TGTGCCAGCAGCTTAATGTCTAGCGGGAGCAATGAGCAGTTCTTC. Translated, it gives CASSLMSSGSNEQFF. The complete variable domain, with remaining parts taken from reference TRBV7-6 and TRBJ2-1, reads GAGVSQSPRYKVTKRGQDVALRCDPISGHVSLYWYRQALGQGPEFLTYFNYEAQQDKSGLPNDRFSAERPEGSISTLTIQRTEQRDSAMYRCASSLMSSGSNEQFFGPGTRLTVL.

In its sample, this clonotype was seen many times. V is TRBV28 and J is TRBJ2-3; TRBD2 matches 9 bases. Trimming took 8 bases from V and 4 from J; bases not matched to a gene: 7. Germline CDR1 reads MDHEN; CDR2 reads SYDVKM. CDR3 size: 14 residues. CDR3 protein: CASGAGGNPDTQYF. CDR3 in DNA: TGTGCCAGCGGCGCGGGAGGGAATCCAGATACGCAGTATTTT.

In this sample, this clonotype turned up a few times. The CDR3 protein is CASSLSRQGGHEQYF. In DNA form, the CDR3 reads TGTGCCAGCAGTTTAAGTAGACAGGGGGGCCACGAGCAGTACTTC. The rearrangement joins TRBV28 to TRBJ2-7; 9 bases line up with TRBD1. This CDR3 has 15 amino acids. Per germline, CDR1 MDHEN and CDR2 SYDVKM. The V gene end was trimmed by 2 bases and the J gene end by 5 bases; junction bases not matched to a gene: 7.

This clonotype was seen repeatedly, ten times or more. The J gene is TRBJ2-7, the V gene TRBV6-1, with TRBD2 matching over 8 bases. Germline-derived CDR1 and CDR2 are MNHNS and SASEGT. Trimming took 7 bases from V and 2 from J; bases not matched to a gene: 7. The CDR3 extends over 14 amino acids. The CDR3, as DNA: TGTGCCAGCAAGATCCTAGCGGGCCCCTACGAGCAGTACTTC. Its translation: CASKILAGPYEQYF.

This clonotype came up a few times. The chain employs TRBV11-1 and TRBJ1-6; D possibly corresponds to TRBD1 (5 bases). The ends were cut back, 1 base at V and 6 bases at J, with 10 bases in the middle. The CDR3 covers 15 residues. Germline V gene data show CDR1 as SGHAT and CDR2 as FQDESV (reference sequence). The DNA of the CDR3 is TGTGCCAGCAGCTTAGGATCAGGGCGTAATTCACCCCTCCACTTT. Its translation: CASSLGSGRNSPLHF.

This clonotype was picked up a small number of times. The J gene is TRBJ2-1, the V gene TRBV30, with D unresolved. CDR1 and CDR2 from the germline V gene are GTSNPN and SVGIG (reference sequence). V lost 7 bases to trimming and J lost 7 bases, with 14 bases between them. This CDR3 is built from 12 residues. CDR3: CASKDGGNEQFF. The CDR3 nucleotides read TGTGCCTCGAAGGACGGTGGAAATGAGCAGTTCTTC.

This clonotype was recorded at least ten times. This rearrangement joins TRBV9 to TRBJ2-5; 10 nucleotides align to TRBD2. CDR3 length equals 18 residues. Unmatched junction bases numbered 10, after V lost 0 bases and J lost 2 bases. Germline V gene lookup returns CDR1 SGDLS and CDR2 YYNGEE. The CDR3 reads CASSVGLRLAGVQETQYF. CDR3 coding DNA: TGTGCCAGCAGCGTAGGGCTTCGGCTAGCGGGGGTACAAGAGACCCAGTACTTC. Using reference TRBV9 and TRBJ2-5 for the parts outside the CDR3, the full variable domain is DSGVTQTPKHLITATGQRVTLRCSPRSGDLSVYWYQQSLDQGLQFLIQYYNGEERAKGNILERFSAQQFPDLHSELNLSSLELGDSALYFCASSVGLRLAGVQETQYFGPGTRLLVL.

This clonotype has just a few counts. The CDR3 DNA reads as TGTGCCAGCAGTTACTCGATCCGGGGGATCCGGGTGACTAATGAAAAACTGTTTTTT. Protein product: CASSYSIRGIRVTNEKLFF. The chain couples TRBV6-6 to TRBJ1-4, with D perhaps matching TRBD1 (5 bases). The germline V gene encodes CDR1 MNHNY and CDR2 SVGAGI (reference sequence). The CDR3 is 19 amino acids. Trimming cost V 0 bases and J 2 bases, with 19 bases left between them.

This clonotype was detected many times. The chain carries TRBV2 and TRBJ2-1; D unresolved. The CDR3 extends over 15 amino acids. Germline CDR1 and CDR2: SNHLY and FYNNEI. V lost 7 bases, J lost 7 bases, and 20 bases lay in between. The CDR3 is CASTLGAAARNEQFF. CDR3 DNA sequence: TGTGCCAGCACCCTCGGAGCCGCGGCGAGAAATGAGCAGTTCTTC.

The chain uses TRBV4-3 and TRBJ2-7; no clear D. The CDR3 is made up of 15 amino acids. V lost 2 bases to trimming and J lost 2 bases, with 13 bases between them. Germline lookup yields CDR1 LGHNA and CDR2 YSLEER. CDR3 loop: CASSQRLGATYEQYF. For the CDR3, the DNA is TGCGCCAGCAGCCAACGGCTCGGCGCTACCTACGAGCAGTACTTC.

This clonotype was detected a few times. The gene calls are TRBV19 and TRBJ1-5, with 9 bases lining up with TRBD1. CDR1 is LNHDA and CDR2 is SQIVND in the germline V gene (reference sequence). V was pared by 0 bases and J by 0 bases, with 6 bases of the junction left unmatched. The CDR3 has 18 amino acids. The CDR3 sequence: CASSIDSRGQGSNQPQHF. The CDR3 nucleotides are TGTGCCAGTAGTATAGATTCCCGGGGACAGGGTAGCAATCAGCCCCAGCATTTT.

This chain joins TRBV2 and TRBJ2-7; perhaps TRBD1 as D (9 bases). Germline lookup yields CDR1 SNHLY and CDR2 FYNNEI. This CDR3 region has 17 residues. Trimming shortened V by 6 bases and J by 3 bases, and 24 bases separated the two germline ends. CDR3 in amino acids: CASRSGTGSGGRYEQYF. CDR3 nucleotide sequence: TGTGCCAGCAGGTCTGGGACAGGGAGCGGGGGCCGCTACGAGCAGTACTTC.

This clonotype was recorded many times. CDR3 nucleotide sequence: TGTGCCAGCACCGACAGGGGCTCGGAGACCCAGTACTTC. Protein sequence: CASTDRGSETQYF. The rearrangement links TRBV2 to TRBJ2-5, with 8 bases fitting TRBD1. Germline V gene lookup returns CDR1 SNHLY and CDR2 FYNNEI. This CDR3 region has 13 residues. The trim removed 7 bases at V and 5 bases at J, leaving 6 bases unmatched.

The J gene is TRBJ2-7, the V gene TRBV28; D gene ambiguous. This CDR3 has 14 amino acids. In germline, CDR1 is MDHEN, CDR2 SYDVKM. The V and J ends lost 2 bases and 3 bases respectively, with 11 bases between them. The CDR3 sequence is CASSLGTQSYEQYF. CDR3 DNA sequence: TGTGCCAGCAGTTTAGGTACACAGAGCTACGAGCAGTACTTC. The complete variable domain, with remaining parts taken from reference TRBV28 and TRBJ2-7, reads DVKVTQSSRYLVKRTGEKVFLECVQDMDHENMFWYRQDPGLGLRLIYFSYDVKMKEKGDIPEGYSVSREKKERFSLILESASTNQTSMYLCASSLGTQSYEQYFGPGTRLTVT.